Following are 21 T cell receptor beta chains from one sample sequenced in a study of OX40 agonist ivuxolimab in advanced cancers. Profiling relied on immunoSEQ multiplex PCR, and the TCRdb table lists in-frame clones only, not all of them. The sample contains about 46,000 clones, around nine tenths of which appear only once. The material was CD4+ or CD8+ T cells sorted from blood, obtained in a trial of the OX40 agonist ivuxolimab. These receptors were collected from an adult with an advanced solid tumor such as melanoma, head and neck, liver or kidney cancer.

A remark on this clone: Other DNA sequences in this specimen translate into the identical CDR3. The chain has TRBV7-9 and TRBJ2-1; no firm D call. The V gene's germline CDR1 is SEHNR and CDR2 FQNEAQ (reference sequence). Between the trimmed V and J ends, which lost 0 bases and 4 bases, there was a span of 7 bases. The CDR3 runs to 14 residues. The CDR3 spells CASSLAGSYNEQFF. In nucleotides, the CDR3 is TGTGCCAGCAGCTTAGCGGGAAGTTACAATGAGCAGTTCTTC. The full variable domain, in which reference TRBV7-9 and TRBJ2-1 provide the parts outside the CDR3, is DTGVSQNPRHKITKRGQNVTFRCDPISEHNRLYWYRQTLGQGPEFLTYFQNEAQLEKSRLLSDRFSAERPKGSFSTLEIQRTEQGDSAMYLCASSLAGSYNEQFFGPGTRLTVL.

This clone was observed once. The rearrangement uses TRBV4-1 and TRBJ1-1; D is ambiguous. Germline values: CDR1 MGHRA, CDR2 YSYEKL. The CDR3 length is 15 residues. Deletions cut 1 base from V and 4 bases from J, with 13 bases between. The chain's CDR3 is CASSQGYGVGTEAFF. The CDR3 DNA reads TGCGCCAGCAGCCAAGGTTACGGGGTGGGCACTGAAGCTTTCTTT.

This chain links TRBV27 with TRBJ2-7; no reliable D call. V dropped 2 bases and J dropped 0 bases, with 8 bases sitting between them. Germline CDR1 MNHEY, CDR2 SMNVEV (reference sequence). There are 14 residues in the CDR3. In DNA, the CDR3 is TGTGCCAGCAGTTTAGGAGCGAACTCCTACGAGCAGTACTTC. Its translation: CASSLGANSYEQYF.

Relative to its sample, this clone is medium-sized. The DNA for the CDR3 is TGTGCCAGCAGCTTAGTCGGACTAGCGGTTCGGGATACGCAGTATTTT. The encoded protein is CASSLVGLAVRDTQYF. The chain has TRBV7-9 and TRBJ2-3, with 10 bases fitting TRBD2. This CDR3 comprises 16 residues. V shed 1 base and J 6 bases; nucleotides not matched to a gene: 7. CDR1 and CDR2 from the germline V gene are SEHNR and FQNEAQ (reference sequence).

The rearrangement uses TRBV6-1 and TRBJ2-1; unclear D gene. With 2 bases removed from V and 7 bases from J, the gap between germline ends came to 9 bases. The CDR3 runs 13 residues. Germline CDR1 MNHNS, CDR2 SASEGT. The CDR3 DNA reads TGTGCCAGCAGTGAACCCTTCCGTAATGAGCAGTTCTTC. This gives the protein CASSEPFRNEQFF.

As to this clone: The junction does not match germline at one end; this may be a read error. The genes are TRBV7-7 and TRBJ2-1, with 10 bases fitting TRBD2. Per germline, CDR1 SSHAT and CDR2 FNYEAQ (reference sequence). This CDR3 has 17 amino acids. CDR3 protein: CASSLGSGREIYNEQFF. The CDR3, as DNA: TGTGCTAGCAGCTTAGGCAGCGGGAGGGAAATTTACAATGAGCAGTTCTTC.

The rearrangement uses TRBV15 and TRBJ1-2; a possible D gene is TRBD1 (5 bases). This CDR3 region has 15 residues. The germline V gene encodes CDR1 LNHNV and CDR2 YYDKDF (reference sequence). V was pared by 5 bases and J by 7 bases, with 20 bases between. The CDR3: CATSPEGQAVGGYTF. CDR3 bases: TGTGCCACCAGCCCAGAGGGGCAGGCGGTTGGTGGCTACACCTTC.

The chain employs TRBV13 and TRBJ1-2; TRBD1 matches 12 bases. Germline CDR1 and CDR2: PRHDT and FYEKMQ (reference sequence). The CDR3 runs to 15 residues. Trimming cost V 5 bases and J 4 bases; bases outside gene matches: 5. CDR3 in amino acids: CASSLGTGGIYGYTF. The CDR3 DNA follows: TGTGCCAGCAGCCTGGGGACAGGGGGCATCTATGGCTACACCTTC.

V usage is TRBV7-9 and J usage is TRBJ1-2; the match to TRBD1 covers 7 bases. Germline-derived CDR1 and CDR2 are SEHNR and FQNEAQ (reference sequence). The ends lost 5 bases at V and 0 bases at J; junction bases unmatched: 9. This CDR3 is built from 16 residues. In DNA form, the CDR3 reads TGTGCCAGCAGCAAACCGGGACAGTCAGCTAACTATGGCTACACCTTC. This translates into CASSKPGQSANYGYTF.

V usage is TRBV18 and J usage is TRBJ1-4, with D possibly being TRBD1 (5 bases). V was pared by 5 bases and J by 4 bases, with 17 bases between. Germline V CDR1 and CDR2: KGHSH, LQKENI. This CDR3 contains 16 residues. CDR3 protein: CASSSTGPHRNEKLFF. In nucleotides, the CDR3 is TGTGCCAGCTCATCAACGGGGCCGCATCGTAATGAAAAACTGTTTTTT.

The chain combines TRBV29-1 with TRBJ2-2; weak D call: TRBD2 (6 bases). Trimming removed 4 bases at V and 1 base at J, with 7 bases between. CDR1 and CDR2 (germline): SQVTM, ANQGSEA. This CDR3 spans 13 amino acids. CDR3 bases: TGCAGCGTTGTCGGGGGGAACACCGGGGAGCTGTTTTTT. This translates into CSVVGGNTGELFF.

This sequence joins TRBV30 and TRBJ2-1; TRBD2 aligns across 11 bases. CDR3 length: 14 amino acids. The J segment lost 10 bases and the V segment lost 3 bases, leaving 8 bases of the junction unmatched. CDR1 and CDR2 from the germline V gene are GTSNPN and SVGIG (reference sequence). The CDR3 loop is CAWRVAGGPVEQFF. For the CDR3, the DNA is TGTGCCTGGAGGGTAGCGGGGGGGCCAGTGGAGCAGTTCTTC.

This clone was seen only once. The rearrangement uses TRBV6-1 and TRBJ1-2, with D uncertain. CDR1 MNHNS and CDR2 SASEGT come from the germline V gene. There are 10 residues in the CDR3. V lost 6 bases to trimming and J lost 4 bases, with 3 bases between them. The CDR3 DNA sequence: TGTGCCAGCAGGATCTATGGCTACACCTTC. The encoded protein is CASRIYGYTF.

The chain recombines TRBV5-1 with TRBJ1-1; D ambiguous. CDR1 is SGHRS, CDR2 YFSETQ, per germline. V was trimmed by 4 bases and J by 3 bases, leaving 13 bases between them. The CDR3 extends over 14 amino acids. CDR3 sequence reads: CASSPRGGYTEAFF. The CDR3 DNA reads as TGCGCCAGCAGCCCCCGGGGAGGATACACTGAAGCTTTCTTT.

The chain uses TRBV4-1 and TRBJ2-7; D tentatively fits TRBD1 or TRBD2 (5 bases each). The CDR3 has 14 residues. Germline V lookup: CDR1 MGHRA, CDR2 YSYEKL. With 1 base removed from V and 2 bases from J, the gap between germline ends came to 9 bases. In DNA form, the CDR3 reads TGCGCCAGCAGCCAAGGGGGGTCTACCTACGAGCAGTACTTC. It specifies CASSQGGSTYEQYF.

The DNA for the CDR3 is TGCAGCGTAGCTACCGGGAACTCCTACGAGCAGTACTTC. This encodes CSVATGNSYEQYF. The rearrangement links TRBV29-1 to TRBJ2-7; the D gene is possibly TRBD2 (5 bases). Germline V lookup: CDR1 SQVTM, CDR2 ANQGSEA. Trimming took 6 bases from V and 0 from J, leaving 12 bases between them. This CDR3 is built from 13 residues.

The chain links TRBV7-9 to TRBJ2-7; no clear D. The length of the CDR3 is 16 residues. CDR1 is SEHNR, CDR2 FQNEAQ, per germline (reference sequence). V was clipped by 5 bases and J by 5 bases, with 22 bases between them. The CDR3 region is CASSPLGLVGFNEQYF. CDR3 coding DNA: TGTGCCAGCAGCCCACTTGGGCTAGTGGGGTTCAACGAGCAGTACTTC.

This chain connects TRBV7-9 to TRBJ1-6; no firm D call. Germline CDR1 SEHNR, CDR2 FQNEAQ (reference sequence). Trimming pared 5 bases from V and 0 bases from J, leaving 8 bases between. The CDR3 is made up of 15 amino acids. The CDR3 DNA reads TGTGCCAGCAGCCGCGATGGCTCCTATAATTCACCCCTCCACTTT. Translating gives CASSRDGSYNSPLHF.

This clone appeared a single time. The V gene is TRBV4-1, the J gene TRBJ1-1; D remains ambiguous. Germline V gene sequence: CDR1 MGHRA, CDR2 YSYEKL. Trimming removed 2 bases from V and 4 bases from J, with 11 bases in between. The CDR3 totals 14 residues. This CDR3 is CASSQTPRATEAFF. The CDR3 region has the DNA TGCGCCAGCAGCCAAACCCCGAGGGCCACTGAAGCTTTCTTT.

The rearrangement links TRBV4-1 to TRBJ1-5; D may be TRBD1 (5 bases). CDR3 length: 15 amino acids. The V gene lost 5 bases and the J gene lost 1 base, with 12 bases spanning the gap. Looked up from germline, CDR1 is MGHRA and CDR2 is YSYEKL. This CDR3 reads CASSSRALSNQPQHF. CDR3 DNA sequence: TGCGCCAGCAGCTCCAGGGCCTTGAGCAATCAGCCCCAGCATTTT.

The V call is TRBV19, the J call TRBJ2-7, with 8 nucleotides matching TRBD2. Germline V lookup: CDR1 LNHDA, CDR2 SQIVND (reference sequence). V lost 3 bases and J lost 2; bases outside the gene matches: 6. The CDR3 runs to 15 residues. In DNA form, the CDR3 reads TGTGCCAGTAGTATCGGAGTAGCGGGAACCTACGAGCAGTACTTC. Translation gives CASSIGVAGTYEQYF.